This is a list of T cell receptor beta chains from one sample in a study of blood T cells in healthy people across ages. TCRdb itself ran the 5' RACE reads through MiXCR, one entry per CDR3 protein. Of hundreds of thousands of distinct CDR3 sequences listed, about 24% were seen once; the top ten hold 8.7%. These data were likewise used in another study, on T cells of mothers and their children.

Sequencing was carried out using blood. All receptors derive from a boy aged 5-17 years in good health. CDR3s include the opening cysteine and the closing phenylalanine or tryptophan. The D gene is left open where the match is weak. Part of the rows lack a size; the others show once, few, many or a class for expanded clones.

TGTGCCAGCAGTTTGGCCAACCTAGCGGATTACCAAGAGACCCAGTACTTC,CASSLANLADYQETQYF,TRBV28,TRBJ2-5,TRBD2,NA
TGTGCCAGCAGCCCTGAAACTCTAGGTTCCGGGGAGCTGTTTTTT,CASSPETLGSGELFF,TRBV5-6,TRBJ2-2,NA,NA
TGTGCCAGCAGTGCCCGACAGGGTAGCACAGATACGCAGTATTTT,CASSARQGSTDTQYF,TRBV27,TRBJ2-3,TRBD1,NA
TGTGCCAGCAGTTTTGGAGCTAGTCTTAACTTTGAGCAGTTCTTC,CASSFGASLNFEQFF,TRBV27,TRBJ2-1,NA,NA
TGCAGCGTGGGGGACTCTCAAGAGACCCAGTACTTC,CSVGDSQETQYF,TRBV29-1,TRBJ2-5,NA,few
TGCAGTGCTCCGCAGATAACCAAAAACATTCAGTACTTC,CSAPQITKNIQYF,TRBV20-1,TRBJ2-4,NA,NA
TGCAGTGCTAGTAACCGGGACAGGGGATTCCGAAACACCATATATTTT,CSASNRDRGFRNTIYF,TRBV20-1,TRBJ1-3,TRBD1,once
TGCAGTCGGGGGCTAGCGGACAATTTCTACAATGAGCAGTTCTTC,CSRGLADNFYNEQFF,TRBV20-1,TRBJ2-1,NA,NA
TGCAGTGCTAAAGGACTAGCGGGGGGCCTCCGGTCGGATACGCAGTATTTT,CSAKGLAGGLRSDTQYF,TRBV20-1,TRBJ2-3,TRBD2,NA
TGTGCCAGCAGCTCCCACCCCGGGACAGAAAAGTATTTT,CASSSHPGTEKYF,TRBV7-2,TRBJ2-3,TRBD1,NA
TGCAGCGTATCCTCGGACAGTACGAACACTGAAGCTTTCTTT,CSVSSDSTNTEAFF,TRBV29-1,TRBJ1-1,NA,NA
TGTGCCAGCAGTACCCGGACAGGGGGCTTCGAGACCCAGTACTTC,CASSTRTGGFETQYF,TRBV28,TRBJ2-5,TRBD1,few
TGTGCCAGCAGCTTATGGACGGCGGGCCTGGGGCAAGAGACCCAGTACTTC,CASSLWTAGLGQETQYF,TRBV7-9,TRBJ2-5,NA,NA
TGTGCCAGCAGCCAAGGGTACTGGCAGCATTTT,CASSQGYWQHF,TRBV6-2/TRBV6-3,TRBJ1-5,NA,few
TGTGCCAGCAGTTTACCAGCGGGAGTTGGCGAGCAGTACTTC,CASSLPAGVGEQYF,TRBV28,TRBJ2-7,TRBD2,NA
TGTGCCAGCAGTTTTTCGGTTGGCATAAAGGAGACCCAGCACTTC,CASSFSVGIKETQHF,TRBV27,TRBJ2-5,NA,few
TGCGCCAGCAGCTCACAGGGATCTAATGAAAAACTGTTTTTT,CASSSQGSNEKLFF,TRBV5-1,TRBJ1-4,NA,NA
TGTGCCAGCAGCTTTGGTTCTCCTCAAGAGACCCAGTACTTC,CASSFGSPQETQYF,TRBV5-6,TRBJ2-5,NA,NA
TGTGCCACCAGCAGAGATCGGGCAGGGTTCACAGATACGCAGTATTTT,CATSRDRAGFTDTQYF,TRBV15,TRBJ2-3,NA,NA
TGTGCCAGCAGTGACTCGACTAGCGGGAGTGTAGATACGCAGTATTTT,CASSDSTSGSVDTQYF,TRBV6-4,TRBJ2-3,TRBD2,many
TGTGCCAGCACCCTGGGACAGGTCGTCGGCAATGAGCAGTTCTTC,CASTLGQVVGNEQFF,TRBV12-3/TRBV12-4,TRBJ2-1,TRBD1,NA
TGCGCCAGCAGCCAAGAATTAGGGCTCTATGGCTACACCTTC,CASSQELGLYGYTF,TRBV4-3,TRBJ1-2,NA,few
TGTGCCAGCAGCCCTCGGTCCCTTGGGTACTTC,CASSPRSLGYF,TRBV7-9,TRBJ2-4,NA,few
TGCGCCAGCAGCTCGCAGCGGATCCCCTACGAGCAGTACTTC,CASSSQRIPYEQYF,TRBV5-1,TRBJ2-7,NA,NA
TGTGCCAGCAGCTTAGCGTCGACTAGCGGGACCTACAATGAGCAGTTCTTC,CASSLASTSGTYNEQFF,TRBV7-2,TRBJ2-1,TRBD2,NA
TGTGCCAGCAGTTTCGACCGGCAGTTCTTC,CASSFDRQFF,TRBV12-3/TRBV12-4,TRBJ2-1,NA,NA
TGTGCCAGCAGGGAACTAGCGGGTGCCACAGATACGCAGTATTTT,CASRELAGATDTQYF,TRBV4-2,TRBJ2-3,TRBD2,NA
TGTGCCAGCAGCTTGGACGTTTCCTCTGAAGCTTTCTTT,CASSLDVSSEAFF,TRBV3-1,TRBJ1-1,NA,NA
TGTGCCAGCAGCCTAACCCCCGGGACAGGGGTAACCGGGGAGCTGTCTTTT,CASSLTPGTGVTGELSF,TRBV7-2,TRBJ2-2,TRBD1,few
TGTGCCACCAGCAGAGTTAAAGGAGGCGAGCAGTACTTC,CATSRVKGGEQYF,TRBV15,TRBJ2-7,NA,few
TGTGCCAGCAGCTTAGTAGGGAACAGGGATTCTCTCAACTATGGCTACACCTTC,CASSLVGNRDSLNYGYTF,TRBV7-2,TRBJ1-2,NA,NA
TGTGCCAGCAGTTCCCAGCGGGAGGGCCCGGAGACCCAGTACTTC,CASSSQREGPETQYF,TRBV27,TRBJ2-5,TRBD2,NA
TGTGCCAGCAGCCCTCTTGGCTCCTACAATGAGCAGTTCTTC,CASSPLGSYNEQFF,TRBV11-2,TRBJ2-1,NA,NA
TGCAGTGCCATCTGGGGGCATGAAAAACTGTTTTTT,CSAIWGHEKLFF,TRBV20-1,TRBJ1-4,NA,few
TGTGCCAGCAGTACCGGGACAGGGAGCACAGATACGCAGTATTTT,CASSTGTGSTDTQYF,TRBV6-5,TRBJ2-3,TRBD1,NA
TGTGCCAGCAGCTCTCTGGGAGGGACCTACGAGCAGTACTTC,CASSSLGGTYEQYF,TRBV7-6,TRBJ2-7,TRBD2,NA
TGCGCCAGCCGACGACTCGGGGACAGGGCCCTTGAGCAGTACTTC,CASRRLGDRALEQYF,TRBV4-1,TRBJ2-7,TRBD1,NA
TGTGCCAGCAGTTTAGGTGGAAGTAACACAGATACGCAGTATTTT,CASSLGGSNTDTQYF,TRBV12-3/TRBV12-4,TRBJ2-3,NA,few
TGTGCCAGCAGTTCAGGACTAGCGACAAACATTCAGTACTTC,CASSSGLATNIQYF,TRBV27,TRBJ2-4,TRBD2,NA
TGTGCCAGCAGCTTGGAGCACACCGGGCCCTTCAAGCCAGAGACCCAGTACTTC,CASSLEHTGPFKPETQYF,TRBV7-8,TRBJ2-5,NA,NA
TGCAGTGCTAGAACTCCAGATAGCACCGGGGAGCTGTTTTTT,CSARTPDSTGELFF,TRBV20-1,TRBJ2-2,NA,NA
TGTGCCAGCAGCTCTAAGTTTAGCTCGATACCCTACGAGCAGTACTTC,CASSSKFSSIPYEQYF,TRBV3-1,TRBJ2-7,NA,few
TGTGCCAGCAGTAATACAGGGGTGAGGGAGCAGTACTTC,CASSNTGVREQYF,TRBV28,TRBJ2-7,TRBD1,NA